This is a list of T cell receptor beta chains from one sample in a study of cytomegalovirus exposure and HLA in healthy donors. This table comes from immunoSEQ multiplex PCR, and its TCRdb copy is limited to in-frame clones, with some not included. The top ten clones hold roughly 4% of a sample with roughly 120,000 clones, 74% of them seen once. Sequenced input: PBMCs. These receptors were collected from a woman aged 50 to 60 in good health and CMV-seropositive. CDR3s include the opening cysteine and the closing phenylalanine or tryptophan. Fields, in order: J gene, D gene, V gene, clone size, CDR3 protein, CDR3 DNA. A D gene is named only where the DNA matches it firmly. Clone size, where shown, is once, few, many, or a class for clones that have expanded.

TRBJ1-2 TRBD1 TRBV5-6 . CASSLFTGATANYGYTF TGTGCCAGCAGCTTGTTCACAGGGGCTACAGCTAACTATGGCTACACCTTC
TRBJ1-2 TRBD1 TRBV9 once CASSTRQGMGYGYTF TGTGCCAGCAGCACCCGACAGGGGATGGGCTATGGCTACACCTTC
TRBJ2-3 . TRBV5-1 . CASSLEDRTPTDTQYF TGCGCCAGCAGCTTGGAAGACAGAACACCAACAGATACGCAGTATTTT
TRBJ1-6 . TRBV14 . CAVAGRVDSPLHF TGTGCCGTTGCAGGGAGGGTTGATTCACCCCTCCACTTT
TRBJ1-3 . TRBV10-3 . CAISEISGGNTIYF TGTGCCATCAGTGAGATCAGCGGTGGAAACACCATATATTTT
TRBJ1-3 TRBD1 TRBV14 . CASSQGQLFRGNTIYF TGTGCCAGCAGCCAGGGACAGCTTTTTCGGGGAAACACCATATATTTT
TRBJ2-1 TRBD2 TRBV27 . CASTRSGGGFWEQFF TGTGCCAGCACCCGAAGCGGGGGGGGGTTTTGGGAGCAGTTCTTC
TRBJ1-2 . TRBV7-2 . CASSPDSNYGYTF TGTGCCAGCAGCCCCGACAGTAACTATGGCTACACCTTC
TRBJ1-3 TRBD1 TRBV15 . CATSRDRFGRTGYSGNTIYF TGTGCCACCAGCAGAGATAGGTTCGGTCGGACAGGCTACTCTGGAAACACCATATATTTT
TRBJ2-1 . TRBV15 . CATSRDPGGGPLGNEQFF TGTGCCACCAGCAGAGATCCTGGCGGGGGCCCTCTGGGCAATGAGCAGTTCTTC
TRBJ2-7 TRBD2 TRBV4-1 . CASSQEGATSLYSEQYF TGCGCCAGCAGCCAAGAAGGGGCGACTAGCCTGTACTCCGAGCAGTACTTC
TRBJ1-3 . TRBV5-1 . CASSSGLYSGNTIYF TGCGCCAGCAGCTCGGGACTGTACTCTGGAAACACCATATATTTT
TRBJ1-5 . TRBV6-1 . CATRRGNQPQHF TGTGCCACCAGAAGAGGGAATCAGCCCCAGCATTTT
TRBJ1-3 . TRBV27 . CASSFRGSDTIYF TGTGCCAGCAGTTTCCGGGGATCGGACACCATATATTTT
TRBJ1-5 . TRBV2 few CASSDRGSGGNQPQHF TGTGCCAGCAGTGATAGGGGATCGGGCGGCAATCAGCCCCAGCATTTT
TRBJ1-2 . TRBV19 . CASSIGPPGGYTF TGTGCCAGTAGTATAGGCCCCCCAGGGGGCTACACCTTC
TRBJ2-5 TRBD2 TRBV29-1 once CSVGSLAGQETQYF TGCAGCGTTGGCTCTCTAGCGGGTCAAGAGACCCAGTACTTC
TRBJ2-5 TRBD2 TRBV10-2 . CASSEQRGAKETQYF TGCGCCAGCAGTGAACAGCGGGGGGCAAAGGAGACCCAGTACTTC
TRBJ1-6 . TRBV27 . CASSSVGAFSYNSPLHF TGTGCCAGCAGTTCCGTGGGGGCATTCTCCTATAATTCACCCCTCCACTTT
TRBJ1-1 . TRBV18 . CASSPGVRAMNTEAFF TGTGCCAGCTCACCAGGAGTGAGGGCCATGAACACTGAAGCTTTCTTT
TRBJ1-5 . TRBV19 . CASRPTGRNQPQHF TGTGCCAGTAGGCCGACAGGCAGAAATCAGCCCCAGCATTTT
TRBJ1-6 . TRBV9 few CASSVLDEPTSPLHF TGTGCCAGCAGCGTACTAGACGAGCCCACTTCACCCCTCCACTTT
TRBJ1-2 TRBD1 TRBV6-1 . CASSSGQHYGYTF TGTGCCAGCAGTTCGGGACAGCACTATGGCTACACCTTC
TRBJ2-7 . TRBV10-3 once CAISEQGYEQYF TGTGCCATCAGTGAACAGGGCTACGAGCAGTACTTC
TRBJ2-2 . TRBV27 . CASSLIGTLNTGELFF TGTGCCAGCAGTTTGATCGGGACTCTGAACACCGGGGAGCTGTTTTTT
TRBJ2-1 . TRBV27 . CASSWQGSYNEQFF TGTGCCAGCAGTTGGCAGGGCTCCTACAATGAGCAGTTCTTC
TRBJ2-2 . TRBV5-4 few CASSLARDSATGELFF TGTGCCAGCAGCTTGGCTCGGGACTCGGCCACCGGGGAGCTGTTTTTT
TRBJ2-6 TRBD1 TRBV18 . CASSSLGQGTGANVLTF TGTGCCAGCTCATCCCTTGGACAGGGTACTGGGGCCAACGTCCTGACTTTC
TRBJ2-1 TRBD2 TRBV4-3 . CASSRRGAIHNEQFF TGCGCCAGCAGCCGGCGGGGGGCCATCCACAATGAGCAGTTCTTC
TRBJ2-7 TRBD1 TRBV19 . CASSRSTGVSNSYEQYF TGTGCCAGTAGTAGAAGCACAGGGGTCTCAAACTCCTACGAGCAGTACTTC
TRBJ2-3 TRBD2 TRBV14 . CASSQGSGALADTQYF TGTGCCAGCAGCCAAGGCAGCGGGGCCTTGGCAGATACGCAGTATTTT
TRBJ2-7 TRBD2 TRBV27 once CASSLRGDSYEQYF TGTGCCAGCAGTTTACGGGGGGACTCCTACGAGCAGTACTTC
TRBJ2-3 TRBD1 TRBV7-2 . CASSPGQATDTQYF TGTGCCAGCAGCCCTGGACAGGCCACAGATACGCAGTATTTT
TRBJ2-2 . TRBV7-2 . CASSGHRGVGELFF TGTGCCAGCAGCGGTCACCGGGGTGTCGGGGAGCTGTTTTTT
TRBJ2-5 TRBD2 TRBV11-3 few CASSPGTSGGTYQETQYF TGTGCCAGCAGCCCGGGGACTAGCGGGGGGACCTACCAAGAGACCCAGTACTTC
TRBJ1-2 . TRBV6-5 . CASSYDGQSTYGYTF TGTGCCAGCAGTTACGACGGACAGAGCACCTATGGCTACACCTTC
TRBJ2-1 TRBD2 TRBV11-2 . CASSFSGGAGSYNEQFF TGTGCCAGCAGCTTTAGCGGGGGGGCCGGATCCTACAATGAGCAGTTCTTC
TRBJ2-5 TRBD1 TRBV11-2 . CASRRAGGTGETQYF TGTGCCAGCAGACGTGCAGGGGGAACAGGAGAGACCCAGTACTTC
TRBJ1-4 TRBD1 TRBV5-1 once CASSSDRGRGEKLFF TGCGCCAGCAGCTCCGACAGGGGAAGGGGTGAAAAACTGTTTTTT
TRBJ1-2 TRBD1 TRBV28 . CASSGTATNGYTF TGTGCCAGCAGCGGGACAGCCACGAATGGCTACACCTTC